The next 2 T cell receptor beta chains were all read from a single sample in a study of glioma-infiltrating T cells. The iRepertoire nested amplicon-rescue multiplex PCR amplified TCR alpha and beta CDR3s from RNA. TCRdb redid the calling of the multiplex PCR reads with MiXCR, one entry per CDR3 protein. The table records under 200,000 distinct CDR3 sequences, over 25% of them present only once. The specimen sequenced was glioma tissue, nonneoplastic brain tissue, or PBMCs (not recorded which). The receptors come from a human donor with low-grade glioma or glioblastoma, undergoing nonglioma brain surgery, or in good health (not recorded which).

This clonotype was observed many times. This rearrangement joins TRBV5-1 to TRBJ2-1, with D perhaps TRBD2 (5 bases). Germline CDR1 reads SGHRS; CDR2 reads YFSETQ. This CDR3 comprises 14 residues. V shed 4 bases and J shed 8 bases, with 16 bases lying between them. CDR3 in amino acids: CASSVRAVGDEQFF. CDR3 nucleotide sequence: TGCGCCAGCAGCGTAAGGGCCGTCGGGGATGAGCAGTTCTTC.

This clonotype came up once. This may be a read error, as it is one base from a much larger clone. The rearrangement uses TRBV6-5 and TRBJ2-1; 9 nucleotides align to TRBD1. This CDR3 contains 16 residues. Germline V gene sequence: CDR1 MNHEY, CDR2 SVGAGI. The CDR3 sequence: CAISHPGQGSINGQFF. The DNA of the CDR3 is TGTGCCATCAGTCACCCGGGACAGGGTTCCATCAATGGGCAGTTCTTC.